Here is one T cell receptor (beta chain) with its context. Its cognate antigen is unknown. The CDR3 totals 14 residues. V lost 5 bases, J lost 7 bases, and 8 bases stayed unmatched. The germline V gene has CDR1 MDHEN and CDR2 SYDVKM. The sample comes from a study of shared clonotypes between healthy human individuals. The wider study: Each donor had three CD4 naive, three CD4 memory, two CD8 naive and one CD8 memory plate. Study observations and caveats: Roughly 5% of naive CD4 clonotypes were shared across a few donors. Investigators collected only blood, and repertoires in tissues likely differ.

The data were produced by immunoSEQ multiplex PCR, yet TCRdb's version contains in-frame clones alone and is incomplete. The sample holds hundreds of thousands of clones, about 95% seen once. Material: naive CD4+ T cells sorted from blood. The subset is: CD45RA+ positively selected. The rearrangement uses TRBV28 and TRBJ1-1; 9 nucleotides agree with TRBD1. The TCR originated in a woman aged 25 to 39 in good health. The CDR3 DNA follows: TGTGCCAGCAGTCAAAACAGGGGGCCCCATGAAGCTTTCTTT. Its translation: CASSQNRGPHEAFF.